Following are 24 T cell receptor beta chains from one sample sequenced in a study of identical twins. Via MiXCR, TCRdb re-called the 5' RACE reads, giving one row per CDR3 protein. Among about 520,000 distinct CDR3 sequences listed, about 20% were seen once. Separately, the same data were catalogued under a study of T cells expressing NK-cell markers.

The sequenced sample was CD4+ T cells sorted from blood. The origin of the receptors is a woman aged 18-35 years in good health.

There are a few counts of this clonotype. The J gene is TRBJ2-1, the V gene TRBV20-1, with D perhaps being TRBD1 or TRBD2 (6 bases each). The CDR3 is 12 amino acids. Germline CDR1 is DFQATT and CDR2 is SNEGSKA (reference sequence). The V and J ends lost 3 bases and 8 bases respectively, with 11 bases between them. The CDR3 reads CSASSGAHEQFF. CDR3 in DNA: TGCAGTGCTAGTTCGGGGGCCCATGAGCAGTTCTTC.

This clonotype was observed a single time. J is TRBJ1-4 and V is TRBV7-6; D remains unclear. Between the trimmed V and J ends, which lost 5 bases and 10 bases, there was a span of 8 bases. There are 11 residues in the CDR3. Germline loops: CDR1 SGHVS, CDR2 FNYEAQ. CDR3 coding DNA: TGTGCCAGCAGCCCGGGCCGAAAACTGTTTTTT. Translating gives CASSPGRKLFF.

The chain joins TRBV5-1 to TRBJ2-3, with D hard to call. The CDR3 contains 17 residues. Between the trimmed V and J ends, which lost 4 bases and 1 base, there was a span of 19 bases. In germline, CDR1 is SGHRS, CDR2 YFSETQ. The CDR3 DNA reads as TGCGCCAGCAGCCCGCCGACTGGCGAATGGGGCACAGATACGCAGTATTTT. Translating it yields CASSPPTGEWGTDTQYF.

The chain is built from TRBV10-3 and TRBJ2-3; D is unclear. Deletions cut 2 bases from V and 6 bases from J, with 12 bases between. The CDR3 is made up of 14 amino acids. Germline CDR1 is ENHRY and CDR2 is SYGVKD. CDR3: CAISERGPLDTQYF. DNA for the CDR3: TGTGCCATCAGTGAGAGAGGCCCCCTGGATACGCAGTATTTT.

The chain joins TRBV7-2 to TRBJ1-3; possibly TRBD1 for D (6 bases). V lost 6 bases, J lost 5 bases, and 14 bases lay in between. CDR3 length: 14 residues. Germline values: CDR1 SGHTA, CDR2 FQGNSA. The CDR3 DNA follows: TGTGCCAGCAGGTCCGGGACACTTAGAAACACCATATATTTT. This translates into CASRSGTLRNTIYF. Full variable domain (remainder filled in from reference TRBV7-2 and TRBJ1-3): GAGVSQSPSNKVTEKGKDVELRCDPISGHTALYWYRQSLGQGLEFLIYFQGNSAPDKSGLPSDRFSAERTGGSVSTLTIQRTQQEDSAVYLCASRSGTLRNTIYFGEGSWLTVV.

This clonotype showed up just a few times. The chain uses TRBV5-6 and TRBJ2-3; the match to TRBD1 covers 7 bases. The CDR3 runs to 16 residues. The germline gives CDR1 SGHDT, CDR2 YYEEEE. The ends lost 3 bases at V and 1 base at J; junction bases unmatched: 8. The CDR3 here is CASSSQGSWGTDTQYF. The CDR3 DNA reads as TGTGCCAGCAGCTCACAGGGGAGCTGGGGCACAGATACGCAGTATTTT.

This clonotype has more than one count but fewer than ten. A read error may produce the germline difference seen at one junction end. V usage is TRBV10-3 and J usage is TRBJ2-7; 9 nucleotides agree with TRBD2. The CDR3 spans 13 residues. Germline V gene lookup returns CDR1 ENHRY and CDR2 SYGVKD. The CDR3 bases are TGTGCCATCCATGGCGGGGGGGCACTACGATGGAACTTC. Amino acids: CAIHGGGALRWNF.

In DNA, the CDR3 is TGCAGTGGACTAGCGGGGGTGAGAGATACGCAGTATTTT. The encoded protein is CSGLAGVRDTQYF. This chain joins TRBV20-1 and TRBJ2-3, with 12 positions matching TRBD2. V was pared by 7 bases and J by 5 bases, with 4 bases of the junction left unmatched. This CDR3 is built from 13 residues. Germline V gene data show CDR1 as DFQATT and CDR2 as SNEGSKA (reference sequence).

The chain links TRBV20-1 to TRBJ2-3, with D tentatively TRBD2 (5 bases). Trimming took 3 bases from V and 2 from J, leaving 12 bases between them. CDR1 and CDR2 (germline): DFQATT, SNEGSKA (reference sequence). The CDR3 extends over 14 amino acids. CDR3 in amino acids: CSASSSGNTDTQYF. CDR3 DNA: TGCAGTGCTAGTTCCAGCGGTAACACAGATACGCAGTATTTT.

This clonotype has a handful of counts. The rearrangement uses TRBV20-1 and TRBJ2-5; D possibly corresponds to TRBD2 (7 bases). V was pared by 6 bases and J by 4 bases, with 18 bases between. This CDR3 contains 14 residues. Per germline, CDR1 DFQATT and CDR2 SNEGSKA (reference sequence). CDR3 residues: CSAKGGTERETQYF. CDR3 DNA: TGCAGTGCAAAGGGGGGGACGGAGAGAGAGACCCAGTACTTC.

V gene TRBV9 combines with J gene TRBJ2-3, with D possibly being TRBD2 (5 bases). CDR1 and CDR2 (germline): SGDLS, YYNGEE. The CDR3 loop spans 14 amino acids. Trimming removed 5 bases from V and 3 bases from J, with 13 bases in between. The CDR3 DNA reads TGTGCCAGCAGAGGGCAGCGGCTGACAGATACGCAGTATTTT. Its translation is CASRGQRLTDTQYF. Full variable domain (missing parts from reference TRBV9 and TRBJ2-3): DSGVTQTPKHLITATGQRVTLRCSPRSGDLSVYWYQQSLDQGLQFLIQYYNGEERAKGNILERFSAQQFPDLHSELNLSSLELGDSALYFCASRGQRLTDTQYFGPGTRLTVL.

The CDR3 bases are TGCAGTGCTACCGGGACTAGCCCGGGCAATGAGCAGTTCTTC. It is translated as CSATGTSPGNEQFF. The chain couples TRBV20-1 to TRBJ2-1; TRBD2 agrees at 9 bases. The J segment lost 6 bases and the V segment lost 4 bases, leaving 7 bases of the junction unmatched. The CDR3 totals 14 residues. The germline V gene encodes CDR1 DFQATT and CDR2 SNEGSKA (reference sequence).

The count of this clonotype is one. This chain uses TRBV12-3 or TRBV12-4 with TRBJ1-4, with 8 nucleotides matching TRBD1. The CDR3 loop spans 15 amino acids. Trimming removed 4 bases from V and 5 bases from J; junction bases left unmatched: 6. The CDR3 reads CASSSRRTGNEKLFF. The CDR3, as DNA: TGTGCCAGCAGTTCCAGACGGACAGGGAATGAAAAACTGTTTTTT.

In this sample, this clonotype turned up a few times. The chain has TRBV29-1 and TRBJ2-5, with 9 bases that match TRBD1. The trim removed 7 bases at V and 5 bases at J, leaving 8 bases unmatched. This CDR3 comprises 13 residues. The V gene's germline CDR1 is SQVTM and CDR2 ANQGSEA. As DNA, the CDR3 is TGCAGCGGCCGGGACAGGGAGAGGGAGACCCAGTACTTC. It codes for CSGRDRERETQYF.

The chain uses TRBV3-1 and TRBJ2-5; D possibly matches TRBD1 or TRBD2 (5 bases each). Germline values: CDR1 LGHDT, CDR2 YNNKEL (reference sequence). The CDR3 extends over 14 amino acids. V was pared by 0 bases and J by 5 bases, with 10 bases between. CDR3 in amino acids: CASSQDWDGETQYF. DNA of the CDR3: TGTGCCAGCAGCCAAGATTGGGACGGTGAGACCCAGTACTTC.

In this sample, this clonotype turned up a few times. The chain couples TRBV27 to TRBJ2-1; D is tentatively TRBD1 or TRBD2 (6 bases each). V was cut by 8 bases and J by 9 bases, with 23 bases left in between. CDR1 is MNHEY, CDR2 SMNVEV, per germline (reference sequence). This CDR3 has 15 residues. CDR3 protein: CASANNGGPRGEQFF. CDR3 nucleotide sequence: TGTGCCAGCGCAAATAATGGGGGGCCTAGAGGTGAGCAGTTCTTC.

This clonotype was seen a handful of times. The genes are TRBV12-3 or TRBV12-4 and TRBJ2-4, with D possibly matching TRBD1 (5 bases). The CDR3 is made up of 14 amino acids. Trimming shortened V by 4 bases and J by 6 bases, and 13 bases separated the two germline ends. CDR3 nucleotide sequence: TGTGCCAGCAGTTCTACCAGGGCTAGAAACATTCAGTACTTC. It yields the protein CASSSTRARNIQYF.

This chain connects TRBV3-1 to TRBJ2-7; no firm D call. The CDR3 totals 12 residues. Trimming cost V 5 bases and J 3 bases, with 8 bases left between them. CDR1 LGHDT and CDR2 YNNKEL come from the germline V gene (reference sequence). The CDR3 DNA reads TGTGCCAGCAGCTCCCACGACTACGAGCAGTACTTC. This sequence encodes CASSSHDYEQYF.

This clonotype was seen a handful of times. The chain uses TRBV20-1 and TRBJ2-1; 7 bases are shared with TRBD2. The trim removed 6 bases at V and 13 bases at J, leaving 9 bases unmatched. CDR1 is DFQATT and CDR2 is SNEGSKA in the germline V gene (reference sequence). The CDR3 spans 11 residues. This CDR3 is CSATRGRGQFF. The CDR3 DNA is TGCAGTGCCACTCGGGGGAGGGGACAGTTCTTC.

The chain links TRBV9 to TRBJ2-7; the match to TRBD1 covers 9 bases. Germline CDR1 is SGDLS and CDR2 is YYNGEE. The CDR3 contains 15 residues. V lost 4 bases to trimming and J lost 2 bases; unmatched junction nucleotides: 7. The CDR3, as DNA: TGTGCCAGCAGCTCAGAGGACAGGGGAGCCTACGAGCAGTACTTC. This gives the protein CASSSEDRGAYEQYF.

This clonotype was counted a few times. The J gene is TRBJ1-5, the V gene TRBV15; D gene unclear. Trimming took off 5 bases at V and 3 bases at J, with 8 bases between the two ends. The germline CDR1 and CDR2 sequences are LNHNV and YYDKDF (reference sequence). This CDR3 has 13 amino acids. The CDR3 is CATSQRVNQPQHF. CDR3 nucleotides: TGTGCCACCAGCCAGAGGGTCAATCAGCCCCAGCATTTT.

This clonotype has just a few counts. The chain combines TRBV7-2 with TRBJ1-5; D not resolved. The CDR3 contains 13 residues. V shed 0 bases and J shed 10 bases, with 10 bases lying between them. From germline, CDR1 is SGHTA and CDR2 FQGNSA. The CDR3 loop reads CASSLAEPGPQHF. The DNA for the CDR3 is TGTGCCAGCAGCTTAGCGGAACCGGGACCCCAGCATTTT.

This clonotype appeared a few times. The rearrangement joins TRBV7-9 to TRBJ2-1; no firm D call. CDR1 and CDR2 from the germline V gene are SEHNR and FQNEAQ (reference sequence). V was pared by 5 bases and J by 5 bases, with 13 bases between. This CDR3 comprises 14 residues. The DNA of the CDR3 is TGTGCCAGCAGCGCAAGCCAAGAAGACAATGAGCAGTTCTTC. It specifies CASSASQEDNEQFF. Drawing the rest from reference TRBV7-9 and TRBJ2-1, the complete variable domain is DTGVSQNPRHKITKRGQNVTFRCDPISEHNRLYWYRQTLGQGPEFLTYFQNEAQLEKSRLLSDRFSAERPKGSFSTLEIQRTEQGDSAMYLCASSASQEDNEQFFGPGTRLTVL.

This clonotype was seen ten or more times. V is TRBV12-3 or TRBV12-4 and J is TRBJ2-1, with a possible D match to TRBD2 (6 bases). This CDR3 is built from 15 residues. Between the trimmed V and J ends, which lost 6 bases and 8 bases, there was a span of 20 bases. CDR3 region: CASRYTRLERDEQFF. DNA for the CDR3: TGTGCCAGCAGGTACACAAGACTAGAACGCGATGAGCAGTTCTTC.